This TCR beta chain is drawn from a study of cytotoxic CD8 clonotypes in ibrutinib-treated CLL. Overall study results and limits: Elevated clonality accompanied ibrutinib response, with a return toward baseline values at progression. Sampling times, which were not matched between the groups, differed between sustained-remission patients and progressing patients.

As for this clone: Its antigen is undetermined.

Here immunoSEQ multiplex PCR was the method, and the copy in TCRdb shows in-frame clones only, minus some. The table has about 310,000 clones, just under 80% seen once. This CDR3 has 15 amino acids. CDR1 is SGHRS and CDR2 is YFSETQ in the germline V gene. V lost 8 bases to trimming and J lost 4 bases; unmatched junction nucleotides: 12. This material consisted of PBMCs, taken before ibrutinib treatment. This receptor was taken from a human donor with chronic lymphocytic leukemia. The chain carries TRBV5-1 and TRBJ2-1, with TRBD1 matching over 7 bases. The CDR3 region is CASRPSGTAYNEQFF. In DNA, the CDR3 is TGCGCCAGTCGCCCTTCCGGGACAGCATACAATGAGCAGTTCTTC.